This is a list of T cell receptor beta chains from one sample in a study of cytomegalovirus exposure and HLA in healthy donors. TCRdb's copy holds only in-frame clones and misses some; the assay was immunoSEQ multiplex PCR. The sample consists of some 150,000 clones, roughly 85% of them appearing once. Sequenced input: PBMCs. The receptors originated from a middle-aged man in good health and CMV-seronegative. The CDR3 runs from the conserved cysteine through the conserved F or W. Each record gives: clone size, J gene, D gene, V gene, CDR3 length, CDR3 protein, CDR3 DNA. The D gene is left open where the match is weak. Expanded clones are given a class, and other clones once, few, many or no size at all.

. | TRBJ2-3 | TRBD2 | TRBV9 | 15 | CASSSQAGVTDTQYF | TGTGCCAGCAGCTCTCAAGCGGGAGTAACAGATACGCAGTATTTT
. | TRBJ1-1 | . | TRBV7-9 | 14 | CASGPMGADTEAFF | TGTGCCAGCGGCCCGATGGGGGCGGATACTGAAGCTTTCTTT
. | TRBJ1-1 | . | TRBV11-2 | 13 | CASSLGDHTEAFF | TGTGCCAGCAGCTTAGGAGATCACACTGAAGCTTTCTTT
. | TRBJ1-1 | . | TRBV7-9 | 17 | CASSLGGGALADTEAFF | TGTGCCAGCAGCTTAGGGGGGGGCGCCTTGGCCGACACTGAAGCTTTCTTT
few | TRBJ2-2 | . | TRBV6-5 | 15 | CASSYFGGGTGELFF | TGTGCCAGCAGTTACTTCGGGGGAGGCACCGGGGAGCTGTTTTTT
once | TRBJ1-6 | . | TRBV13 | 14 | CATSGESYNSPLHF | TGTGCCACCTCGGGGGAATCCTATAATTCACCCCTCCACTTT
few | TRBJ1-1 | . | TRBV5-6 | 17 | CASSTLQTGGGNTEAFF | TGTGCCAGCAGCACGTTACAGACGGGGGGAGGGAACACTGAAGCTTTCTTT
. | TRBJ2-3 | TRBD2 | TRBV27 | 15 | CASSSSAGGRDTQYF | TGTGCCAGCAGTTCCTCAGCGGGAGGTAGAGATACGCAGTATTTT
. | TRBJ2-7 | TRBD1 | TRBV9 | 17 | CASSVGEPGTGLYEQYF | TGTGCCAGCAGCGTAGGCGAGCCGGGGACAGGGTTGTACGAGCAGTACTTC
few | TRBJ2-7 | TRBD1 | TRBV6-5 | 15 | CASSYSSGTGSEQYF | TGTGCCAGCAGTTACTCGTCCGGGACAGGGAGCGAGCAGTACTTC
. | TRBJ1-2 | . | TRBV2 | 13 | CASSEAGGFGYTF | TGTGCCAGCAGTGAAGCTGGGGGGTTTGGCTACACCTTC
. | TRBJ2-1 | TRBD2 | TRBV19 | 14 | CASKGTSAYNEQFF | TGTGCCAGTAAAGGGACTAGCGCTTACAATGAGCAGTTCTTC
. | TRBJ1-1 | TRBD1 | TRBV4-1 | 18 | CASSQTERGRFRNTEAFF | TGCGCCAGCAGCCAAACTGAGAGGGGGCGCTTCAGGAACACTGAAGCTTTCTTT
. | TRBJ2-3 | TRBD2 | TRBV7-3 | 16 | CASSRPGRGGQDTQYF | TGTGCCAGCAGCCGCCCCGGGCGGGGGGGACAAGATACGCAGTATTTT
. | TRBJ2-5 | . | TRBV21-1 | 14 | CANTIWGTQETQYF | TGTGCCAACACCATTTGGGGCACACAAGAGACCCAGTACTTC
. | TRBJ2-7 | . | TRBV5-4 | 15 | CASSYRQAHLYEQYF | TGTGCCAGCAGCTACCGACAGGCCCACCTCTACGAGCAGTACTTC
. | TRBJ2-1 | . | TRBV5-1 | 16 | CASSLFVAATYNEQFF | TGCGCCAGCAGCTTGTTCGTAGCGGCTACCTACAATGAGCAGTTCTTC
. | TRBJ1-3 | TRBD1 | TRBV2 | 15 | CASIGTAYSGNTIYF | TGTGCCAGCATAGGGACAGCTTACTCTGGAAACACCATATATTTT
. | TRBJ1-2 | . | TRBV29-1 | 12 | CSVEDGAHGYTF | TGCAGCGTTGAAGATGGAGCCCATGGCTACACCTTC
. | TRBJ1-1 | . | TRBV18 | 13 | CASSYHADTEAFF | TGTGCCAGCTCGTACCACGCGGACACTGAAGCTTTCTTT
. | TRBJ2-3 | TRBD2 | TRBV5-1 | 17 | CASSFSGGTGSTDTQYF | TGCGCCAGCAGCTTCAGCGGGGGGACCGGTAGTACAGATACGCAGTATTTT
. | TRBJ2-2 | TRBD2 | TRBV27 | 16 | CASSSLLAGLTGELFF | TGTGCCAGCAGTTCCTTACTAGCGGGCCTTACCGGGGAGCTGTTTTTT